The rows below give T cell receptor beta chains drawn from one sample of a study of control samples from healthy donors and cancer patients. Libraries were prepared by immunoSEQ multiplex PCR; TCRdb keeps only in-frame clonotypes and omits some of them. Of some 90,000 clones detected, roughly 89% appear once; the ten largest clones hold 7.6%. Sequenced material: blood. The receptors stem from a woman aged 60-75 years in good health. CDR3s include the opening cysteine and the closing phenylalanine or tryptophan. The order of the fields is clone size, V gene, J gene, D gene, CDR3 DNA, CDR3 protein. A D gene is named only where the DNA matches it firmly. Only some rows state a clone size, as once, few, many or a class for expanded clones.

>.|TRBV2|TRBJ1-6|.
TGTGCCAGCAGGGGGAGGGTAGGGTCCCTCCACTTT
CASRGRVGSLHF
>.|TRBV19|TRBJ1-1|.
TGTGCCAGTAGTCATCAATCCCAGGGTGAAGCTTTCTTT
CASSHQSQGEAFF
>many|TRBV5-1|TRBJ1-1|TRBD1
TGCGCCAGCAGCGACGGACTGACAGGGACGAACACTGAAGCTTTCTTT
CASSDGLTGTNTEAFF
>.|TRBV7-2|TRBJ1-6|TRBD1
TGTGCCAGCAGCTCAATTTCAGCGGGACAGGGCTATTCACCCCTCCACTTT
CASSSISAGQGYSPLHF
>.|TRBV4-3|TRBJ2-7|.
TGCGCCAGCAGCCACCTAAACGACAGGACCTCCTACGAGCAGTACTTC
CASSHLNDRTSYEQYF
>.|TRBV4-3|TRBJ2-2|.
TGCGCCAGCAGCCCCCGGACCGCCGGACCCGGGGAGCTGTTTTTT
CASSPRTAGPGELFF
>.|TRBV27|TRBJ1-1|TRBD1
TGTGCCAGCAGTTTATGGGGGCCGGGACAGGGGGCTTGGTACACTGAAGCTTTCTTT
CASSLWGPGQGAWYTEAFF
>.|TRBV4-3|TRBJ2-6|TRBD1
TGCGCCAGCAGCCAAGATCCAGGGGGCTCTGGGGCCAACGTCCTGACTTTC
CASSQDPGGSGANVLTF
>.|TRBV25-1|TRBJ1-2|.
TGTGCCAGCAGTGAATTGGCAGCTTATGGCTACACCTTC
CASSELAAYGYTF
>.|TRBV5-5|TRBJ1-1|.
TGTGCCAGCAGCTCATTGGGACGGAAGAACACTGAAGCTTTCTTT
CASSSLGRKNTEAFF
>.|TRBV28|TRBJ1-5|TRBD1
TGTGCCAGCAGTACTCGGACAGGGACCTTTAGCAATCAGCCCCAGCATTTT
CASSTRTGTFSNQPQHF
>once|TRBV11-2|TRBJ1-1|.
TGTGCCAGCAGCTTACGCGGGCAGAACACTGAAGCTTTCTTT
CASSLRGQNTEAFF
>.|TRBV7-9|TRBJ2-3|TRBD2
TGTGCCAGCAGCTCCCTGACTAGCTTCAGCCCAGATACGCAGTATTTT
CASSSLTSFSPDTQYF
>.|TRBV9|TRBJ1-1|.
TGTGCCAGCAGCGTAGGGGTCGGCGGAACACAAGCTTTCTTT
CASSVGVGGTQAFF
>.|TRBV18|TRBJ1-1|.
TGTGCCAGCTCCCCTGCGACCGCGGGAGGAATATCAGCTTTCTTT
CASSPATAGGISAFF
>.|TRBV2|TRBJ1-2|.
TGTGCCAGCAGTGACGTCTACTATGGCTACACCTTC
CASSDVYYGYTF